This TCR beta chain was captured in a study of blood T cell repertoires in COVID-19. Libraries were prepared by immunoSEQ multiplex PCR; TCRdb keeps only in-frame clonotypes and omits some of them. This table holds some 300,000 clones, almost 90% found once. CDR1 and CDR2 (germline): SGHNT, YYREEE (reference sequence). This CDR3 contains 17 residues. J was trimmed by 1 base and V by 4 bases; bases with no gene match: 11. This receptor was identified in a woman aged 40 to 50 with COVID-19, enrolled during active disease. Sequencing used peripheral blood. The chain carries TRBV5-4 and TRBJ2-1, with TRBD2 matching 7 bases. The CDR3 here is CASSTGLTGDSYNEQFF. The CDR3 nucleotides read TGTGCCAGCAGCACGGGACTAACGGGGGATTCCTACAATGAGCAGTTCTTC.